This passage covers 25 T cell receptor beta chains from one sample sequenced in a study of tumor-infiltrating lymphocytes in oesophageal squamous cell carcinoma. Each CDR3 protein is one row after TCRdb ran MiXCR on the reads. The sample records about 12,000 distinct CDR3 sequences, 58% being singletons. Source material: blood. The receptors originated from a female donor with esophageal squamous cell carcinoma.

The chain couples TRBV12-3 or TRBV12-4 to TRBJ2-7, with D perhaps matching TRBD1 (5 bases). The DNA end is more similar to TRBJ2-5, so the J call may be wrong. The CDR3 totals 16 residues. This CDR3 is CASSLVSGRLLETQYF. The CDR3 DNA reads TGTGCCAGCAGTTTAGTTTCAGGGCGCTTGTTAGAGACCCAGTACTTC.

The genes are TRBV7-2 and TRBJ2-1; 7 nucleotides match TRBD2. The J call may be in error: the DNA end matches TRBJ2-7 better. The CDR3 consists of 13 residues. Germline V gene lookup returns CDR1 SGHTA and CDR2 FQGNSA. The DNA of the CDR3 is TGTGCCAGCAGCTTAGCGGGAGGGCGAGAGCAGTACTTC. Amino acid sequence: CASSLAGGREQYF.

This clonotype was picked up one time. The V and J genes are TRBV7-9 and TRBJ2-3; D not resolved. From germline, CDR1 is SEHNR and CDR2 FQNEAQ (reference sequence). Trimming shortened V by 5 bases and J by 3 bases, and 12 bases separated the two germline ends. The CDR3 spans 14 residues. The CDR3 DNA follows: TGTGCCAGCAGCAAATACATAGAGACAGATACGCAGTATTTT. It encodes CASSKYIETDTQYF.

The V call is TRBV7-2, the J call TRBJ2-5, with a tentative D call TRBD1 (6 bases). Germline V gene lookup returns CDR1 SGHTA and CDR2 FQGNSA. CDR3 length equals 15 residues. Trimming shortened V by 5 bases and J by 5 bases, and 18 bases separated the two germline ends. The CDR3: CASSQSSGTWETQYF. The CDR3 region has the DNA TGTGCCAGCAGCCAATCCTCCGGGACATGGGAGACCCAGTACTTC.

This clonotype appeared once. This chain connects TRBV7-2 to TRBJ2-5, with 10 positions matching TRBD1. J was trimmed by 5 bases and V by 0 bases; bases with no gene match: 3. Germline V gene sequence: CDR1 SGHTA, CDR2 FQGNSA. This CDR3 contains 15 residues. In DNA, the CDR3 is TGTGCCAGCAGCTTAGCCGGGACAGGGGAGGAGACCCAGTACTTC. Residues: CASSLAGTGEETQYF.

This clonotype was observed a single time. The chain is built from TRBV12-3 or TRBV12-4 and TRBJ2-6; TRBD1 matches at 11 bases. The V and J ends lost 10 bases and 0 bases, in that order; junction bases with no gene match: 5. The length of the CDR3 is 16 residues. The CDR3 reads CATSGTGGSGANVLTF. The CDR3 DNA sequence: TGTGCCACCTCCGGGACAGGGGGCTCTGGGGCCAACGTCCTGACTTTC.

This chain joins TRBV7-9 and TRBJ2-5; 7 bases fit TRBD2. Germline values: CDR1 SEHNR, CDR2 FQNEAQ (reference sequence). V shed 5 bases and J 5 bases; nucleotides not matched to a gene: 8. This CDR3 is built from 14 residues. The CDR3: CASSPPWGGETQYF. The CDR3 coding sequence is TGTGCCAGCAGCCCCCCTTGGGGAGGGGAGACCCAGTACTTC.

By proportion, this clonotype is medium-sized. DNA for the CDR3: TGTGCCAGCAGTAATACAGGGAGCCAGCCCCAGCATTTT. This gives the protein CASSNTGSQPQHF. The chain recombines TRBV6-1 with TRBJ1-5; weak D call: TRBD1 (6 bases). The CDR3 totals 13 residues. V lost 5 bases to trimming and J lost 7 bases, with 12 bases between them. Germline V lookup: CDR1 MNHNS, CDR2 SASEGT.

The V call is TRBV7-3, the J call TRBJ2-4; the D gene is possibly TRBD2 (7 bases). Looked up from germline, CDR1 is SGHTA and CDR2 is FQGTGA. The CDR3 runs to 15 residues. The V end lost 2 bases, the J end lost 13 bases, and 21 bases lay between the germline ends. CDR3 in DNA: TGTGCCAGCAGCTTAGCGGCGGGGGCCCACAATGAGCAGTACTTC. This encodes CASSLAAGAHNEQYF.

The rearrangement joins TRBV27 to TRBJ2-5; 7 nucleotides line up with TRBD1. The J call may be faulty, since TRBJ2-1 better matches the DNA end. CDR3 length equals 12 residues. Germline V gene data show CDR1 as MNHEY and CDR2 as SMNVEV (reference sequence). In nucleotides, the CDR3 is TGTGCCAGCAGTTTATCAGGGGGCCTCCAGTTCTTC. Protein product: CASSLSGGLQFF.

V usage is TRBV10-3 and J usage is TRBJ1-2; 7 bases fit TRBD1. CDR3 size: 15 residues. Per the germline V gene, CDR1 is ENHRY and CDR2 is SYGVKD. J was trimmed by 2 bases and V by 4 bases; bases with no gene match: 7. The CDR3 coding sequence is TGTGCCATCAGTGTTAAAGACAGGGACAACTATGGCTACACCTTC. This gives the protein CAISVKDRDNYGYTF.

V is TRBV2 and J is TRBJ2-7; 7 nucleotides match TRBD2. Germline lookup yields CDR1 SNHLY and CDR2 FYNNEI. J gave up 4 bases and V 1 base, and 10 bases lay outside the gene matches. The CDR3 is 16 amino acids. CDR3 nucleotide sequence: TGTGCCAGCAGTGAAGTTATGCTAGCGGAAATATACGAGCAGTACTTC. Translated, it gives CASSEVMLAEIYEQYF.

The chain links TRBV7-1 to TRBJ2-5; 8 bases align to TRBD2. The DNA end lines up better with TRBJ2-7; the J call may be wrong. TRBV7-1 is noted as an ORF with a role that remains uncertain. This CDR3 region has 15 residues. Written as DNA, the CDR3 is TGTGCCAGCAGCTCGTCTGGTAGCGGGAACAACGAGCAGTACTTC. This codes for CASSSSGSGNNEQYF.

For this clonotype: Here the CDR3 omits its conserved ending phenylalanine or tryptophan, so a read error is the likely source. Because the CDR3's place on the DNA is in doubt, the DNA is left out and the CDR3 is given as listed by TCRdb. The chain employs TRBV11-2 and TRBJ1-1. The CDR3 spans 19 residues, counting both ends. CDR1 SGHAT and CDR2 FQNNGV come from the germline V gene. The CDR3 spells CASSLDPAGLSSYEQYFGP.

A single count supports this clonotype. This rearrangement joins TRBV7-3 to TRBJ2-7; TRBD2 is a possible D gene (7 bases). With the DNA end fitting TRBJ2-1 better, the J assignment may be wrong. This CDR3 contains 16 residues. Germline V CDR1 and CDR2: SGHTA, FQGTGA. CDR3 residues: CASSYARGAGRNEQFF. The DNA for the CDR3 is TGTGCCAGCAGCTACGCCCGGGGGGCGGGTAGGAATGAGCAGTTCTTC.

In its sample, this clonotype was seen once. The V gene is TRBV7-4, the J gene TRBJ2-3, with D possibly matching TRBD2 (5 bases). V lost 0 bases and J lost 2, with 6 bases in between. From germline, CDR1 is SGHVT and CDR2 SQSDAQ. The CDR3 consists of 14 residues. The CDR3 loop reads CASSLAGATDTQYF. The CDR3 bases are TGTGCCAGCAGCTTAGCGGGAGCCACAGATACGCAGTATTTT.

A single count supports this clonotype. The V and J genes are TRBV11-2 and TRBJ2-6; 7 nucleotides align to TRBD1. The DNA end is more similar to TRBJ2-1, so the J call may be wrong. Germline V lookup: CDR1 SGHAT, CDR2 FQNNGV. The CDR3 runs to 13 residues. Here the CDR3 reads CASSRDRVGEQFF. DNA for the CDR3: TGTGCCAGCAGTCGCGACAGGGTAGGCGAGCAGTTCTTC.

V and J are TRBV7-2 and TRBJ2-1; D unresolved. The CDR3 contains 15 residues. CDR1 SGHTA and CDR2 FQGNSA come from the germline V gene. Trimming took off 2 bases at V and 6 bases at J, with 14 bases between the two ends. CDR3 residues: CASSLLLVFRNEQFF. As DNA, the CDR3 is TGTGCCAGCAGCTTACTTTTGGTGTTCCGCAATGAGCAGTTCTTC. Variable domain in full (rest from reference TRBV7-2 and TRBJ2-1): GAGVSQSPSNKVTEKGKDVELRCDPISGHTALYWYRQSLGQGLEFLIYFQGNSAPDKSGLPSDRFSAERTGGSVSTLTIQRTQQEDSAVYLCASSLLLVFRNEQFFGPGTRLTVL.

This clonotype was seen repeatedly, ten times or more. The genes are TRBV19 and TRBJ1-2; 11 bases line up with TRBD1. CDR3 size: 20 residues. Germline V CDR1 and CDR2: LNHDA, SQIVND (reference sequence). Losses at the gene ends were 3 bases for V and 3 bases for J; bases not matched to a gene: 18. Here the CDR3 reads CASSMEWPSSWTGGYYGYTF. In DNA form, the CDR3 reads TGTGCCAGTAGTATGGAATGGCCGAGCTCCTGGACAGGGGGCTACTATGGCTACACCTTC.

The gene calls are TRBV7-8 and TRBJ2-1; TRBD1 is a possible D gene (6 bases). The DNA end favors TRBJ1-5, so the J call may be wrong. Per germline, CDR1 SGHVS and CDR2 FQNEAQ. The CDR3 has 15 residues. In DNA form, the CDR3 reads TGTGCCAGCAGCATCGGACAGACACAGAATCAGCCCCAGCATTTT. Encoded protein: CASSIGQTQNQPQHF.

V usage is TRBV7-3 and J usage is TRBJ2-7, with 7 positions matching TRBD2. The assigned J gene may be wrong: the sequence end matches TRBJ2-1 better. Germline V gene lookup returns CDR1 SGHTA and CDR2 FQGTGA. CDR3 length equals 14 residues. The CDR3 DNA reads as TGTGCCAGCAGTTCGGCGGGAGATTTGGATGAGCAGTTCTTC. Encoded protein: CASSSAGDLDEQFF.

The rearrangement joins TRBV7-2 to TRBJ2-1, with 9 bases lining up with TRBD1. The CDR3 sequence is 15 residues long. Germline CDR1 and CDR2: SGHTA and FQGNSA. V dropped 2 bases and J dropped 6; count of bases not matched to a gene: 5. The CDR3 nucleotides read TGTGCCAGCAGCTTATATAGGACAGGGGTCAATGAGCAGTTCTTC. Its translation is CASSLYRTGVNEQFF.

This clonotype appeared many times. The chain carries TRBV5-6 and TRBJ2-5, with D possibly matching TRBD1 (6 bases). This CDR3 is built from 14 residues. The germline V gene has CDR1 SGHDT and CDR2 YYEEEE. V was clipped by 0 bases and J by 2 bases, with 8 bases between them. The CDR3 sequence is CASSLGQGQETQYF. CDR3 nucleotides: TGTGCCAGCAGCTTGGGTCAGGGGCAAGAGACCCAGTACTTC.

The chain has TRBV7-2 and TRBJ1-6; TRBD1 matches at 9 bases. From germline, CDR1 is SGHTA and CDR2 FQGNSA. CDR3 length: 16 residues. The ends lost 4 bases at V and 10 bases at J; junction bases unmatched: 11. This CDR3 is CASSSHGTGNGSPLHF. The CDR3, as DNA: TGTGCCAGCAGCTCCCACGGGACAGGGAATGGGTCACCCCTCCACTTT.

This clonotype was picked up one time. The chain recombines TRBV19 with TRBJ2-7, with 7 bases that match TRBD2. With the DNA end fitting TRBJ2-1 better, the J assignment may be wrong. Looked up from germline, CDR1 is LNHDA and CDR2 is SQIVND (reference sequence). The CDR3 has 17 residues. The CDR3 loop reads CASSIDRAGTTNNEQFF. CDR3 in DNA: TGTGCCAGTAGTATAGATCGCGCCGGGACTACAAACAATGAGCAGTTCTTC.